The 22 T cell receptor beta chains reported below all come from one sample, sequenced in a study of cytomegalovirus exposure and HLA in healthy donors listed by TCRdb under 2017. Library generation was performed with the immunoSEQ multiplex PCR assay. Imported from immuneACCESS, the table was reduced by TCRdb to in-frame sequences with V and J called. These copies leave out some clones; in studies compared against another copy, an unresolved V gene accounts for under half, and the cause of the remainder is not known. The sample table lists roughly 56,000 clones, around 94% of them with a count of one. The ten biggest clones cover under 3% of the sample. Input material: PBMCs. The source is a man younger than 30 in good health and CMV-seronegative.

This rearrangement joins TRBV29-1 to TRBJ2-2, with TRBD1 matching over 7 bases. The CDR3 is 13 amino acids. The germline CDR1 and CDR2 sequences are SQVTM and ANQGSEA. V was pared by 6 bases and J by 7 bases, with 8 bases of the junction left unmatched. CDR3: CSVQMTGNGELFF. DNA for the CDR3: TGCAGCGTGCAAATGACAGGGAACGGGGAGCTGTTTTTT.

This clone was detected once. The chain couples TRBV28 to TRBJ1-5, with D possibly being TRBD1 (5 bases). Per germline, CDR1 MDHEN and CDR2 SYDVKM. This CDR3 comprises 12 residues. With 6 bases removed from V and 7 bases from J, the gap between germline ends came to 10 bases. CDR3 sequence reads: CASSTGSQPQHF. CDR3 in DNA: TGTGCCAGCAGCACAGGAAGCCAGCCCCAGCATTTT.

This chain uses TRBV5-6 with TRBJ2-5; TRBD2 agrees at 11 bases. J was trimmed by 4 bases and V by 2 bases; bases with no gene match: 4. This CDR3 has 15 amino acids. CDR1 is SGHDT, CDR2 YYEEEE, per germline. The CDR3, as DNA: TGTGCCAGCAGCTTACCTAGCGGGGGGTCAGAGACCCAGTACTTC. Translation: CASSLPSGGSETQYF.

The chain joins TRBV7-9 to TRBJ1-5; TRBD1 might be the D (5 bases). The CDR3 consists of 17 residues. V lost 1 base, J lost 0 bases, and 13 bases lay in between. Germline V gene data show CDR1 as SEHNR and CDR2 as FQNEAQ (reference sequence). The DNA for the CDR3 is TGTGCCAGCAGCTTAGGTGCAGGGATTAGTAGCAATCAGCCCCAGCATTTT. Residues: CASSLGAGISSNQPQHF.

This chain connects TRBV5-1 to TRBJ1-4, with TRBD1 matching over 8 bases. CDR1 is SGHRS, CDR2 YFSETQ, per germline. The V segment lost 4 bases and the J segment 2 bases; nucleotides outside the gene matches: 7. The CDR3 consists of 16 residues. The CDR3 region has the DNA TGCGCCAGCAGCACGGGACAGGCGGTGACTAATGAAAAACTGTTTTTT. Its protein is CASSTGQAVTNEKLFF.

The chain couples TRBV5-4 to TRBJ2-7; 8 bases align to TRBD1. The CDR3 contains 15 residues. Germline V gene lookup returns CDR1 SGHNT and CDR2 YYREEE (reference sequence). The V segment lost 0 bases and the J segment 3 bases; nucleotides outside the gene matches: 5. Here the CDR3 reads CASSLAGQDLYEQYF. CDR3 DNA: TGTGCCAGCAGCTTGGCGGGACAGGACCTCTACGAGCAGTACTTC.

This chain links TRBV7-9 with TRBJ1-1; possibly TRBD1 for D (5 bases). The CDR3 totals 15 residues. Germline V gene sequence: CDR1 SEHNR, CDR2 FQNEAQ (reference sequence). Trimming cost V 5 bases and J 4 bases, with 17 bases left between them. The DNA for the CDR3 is TGTGCCAGCAGCCCCCGGGACTTTAGCACCACTGAAGCTTTCTTT. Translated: CASSPRDFSTTEAFF.

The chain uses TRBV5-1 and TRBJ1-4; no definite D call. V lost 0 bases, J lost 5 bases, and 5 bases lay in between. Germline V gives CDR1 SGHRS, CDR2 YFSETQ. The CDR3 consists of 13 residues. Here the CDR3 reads CASSLAGNEKLFF. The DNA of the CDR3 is TGCGCCAGCAGCTTGGCGGGGAATGAAAAACTGTTTTTT.

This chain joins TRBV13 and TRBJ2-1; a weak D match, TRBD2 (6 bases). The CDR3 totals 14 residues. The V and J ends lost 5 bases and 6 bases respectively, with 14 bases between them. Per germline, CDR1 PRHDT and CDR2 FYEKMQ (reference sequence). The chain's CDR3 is CASSPGTGRNEQFF. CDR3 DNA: TGTGCCAGCAGCCCCGGGACTGGCCGCAATGAGCAGTTCTTC.

The CDR3 sequence: CASSLRESGGDEQYF. CDR3 in DNA: TGTGCCAGCAGTTTAAGGGAGTCAGGGGGCGACGAGCAGTACTTC. The chain is built from TRBV28 and TRBJ2-7; 8 nucleotides match TRBD1. V shed 2 bases and J 5 bases; nucleotides not matched to a gene: 8. Germline CDR1 is MDHEN and CDR2 is SYDVKM. The CDR3 runs 15 residues.

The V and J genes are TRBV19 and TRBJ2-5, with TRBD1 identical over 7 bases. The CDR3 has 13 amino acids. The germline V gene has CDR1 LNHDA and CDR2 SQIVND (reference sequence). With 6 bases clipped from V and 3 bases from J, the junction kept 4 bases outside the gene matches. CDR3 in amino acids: CASSPTGKETQYF. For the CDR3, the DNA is TGTGCCAGTAGCCCGACAGGGAAAGAGACCCAGTACTTC. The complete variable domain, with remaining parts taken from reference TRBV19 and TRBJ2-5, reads DGGITQSPKYLFRKEGQNVTLSCEQNLNHDAMYWYRQDPGQGLRLIYYSQIVNDFQKGDIAEGYSVSREKKESFPLTVTSAQKNPTAFYLCASSPTGKETQYFGPGTRLLVL.

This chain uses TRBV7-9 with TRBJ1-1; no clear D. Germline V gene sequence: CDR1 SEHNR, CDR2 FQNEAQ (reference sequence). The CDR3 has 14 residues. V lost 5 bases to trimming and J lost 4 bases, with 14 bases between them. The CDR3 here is CASSPAELATEAFF. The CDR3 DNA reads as TGTGCCAGCAGCCCTGCGGAGTTAGCCACTGAAGCTTTCTTT.

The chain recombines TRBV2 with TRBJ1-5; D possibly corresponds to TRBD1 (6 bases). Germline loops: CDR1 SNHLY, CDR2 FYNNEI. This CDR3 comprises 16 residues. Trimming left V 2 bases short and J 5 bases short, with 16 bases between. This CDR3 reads CASSESGGRGDQPQHF. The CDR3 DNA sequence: TGTGCCAGCAGTGAAAGTGGAGGGAGGGGGGATCAGCCCCAGCATTTT.

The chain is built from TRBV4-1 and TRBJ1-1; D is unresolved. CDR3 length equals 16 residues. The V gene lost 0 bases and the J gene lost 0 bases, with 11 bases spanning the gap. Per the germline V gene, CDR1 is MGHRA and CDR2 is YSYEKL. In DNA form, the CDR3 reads TGCGCCAGCAGCCAAGAACCACGCGGGGTGAACACTGAAGCTTTCTTT. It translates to CASSQEPRGVNTEAFF.

CDR3: CSVTGLQIEAFF. The CDR3 nucleotides are TGCAGCGTTACGGGACTACAGATTGAAGCTTTCTTT. The chain uses TRBV29-1 and TRBJ1-1; a possible D gene is TRBD1 (5 bases). This CDR3 contains 12 residues. Germline CDR1 and CDR2: SQVTM and ANQGSEA. V was shortened by 5 bases and J by 7 bases, with 14 bases between the two germline ends. Looking up the rest from reference TRBV29-1 and TRBJ1-1 gives the full variable domain: SAVISQKPSRDICQRGTSLTIQCQVDSQVTMMFWYRQQPGQSLTLIATANQGSEATYESGFVIDKFPISRPNLTFSTLTVSNMSPEDSSIYLCSVTGLQIEAFFGQGTRLTVV.

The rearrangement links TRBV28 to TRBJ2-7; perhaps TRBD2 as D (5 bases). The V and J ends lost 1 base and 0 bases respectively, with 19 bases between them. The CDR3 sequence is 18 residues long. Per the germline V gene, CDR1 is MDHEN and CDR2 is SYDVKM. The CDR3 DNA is TGTGCCAGCAGTTTATTTCCCCGAGGTCTAACTAGCTCCTACGAGCAGTACTTC. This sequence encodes CASSLFPRGLTSSYEQYF.

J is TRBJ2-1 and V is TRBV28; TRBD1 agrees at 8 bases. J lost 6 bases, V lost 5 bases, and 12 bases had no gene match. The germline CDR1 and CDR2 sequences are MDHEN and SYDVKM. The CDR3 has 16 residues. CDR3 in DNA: TGTGCCAGCAGTCCCCCTTGGACAGGGTCCCTCAATGAGCAGTTCTTC. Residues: CASSPPWTGSLNEQFF. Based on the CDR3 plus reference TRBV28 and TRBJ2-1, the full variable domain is DVKVTQSSRYLVKRTGEKVFLECVQDMDHENMFWYRQDPGLGLRLIYFSYDVKMKEKGDIPEGYSVSREKKERFSLILESASTNQTSMYLCASSPPWTGSLNEQFFGPGTRLTVL.

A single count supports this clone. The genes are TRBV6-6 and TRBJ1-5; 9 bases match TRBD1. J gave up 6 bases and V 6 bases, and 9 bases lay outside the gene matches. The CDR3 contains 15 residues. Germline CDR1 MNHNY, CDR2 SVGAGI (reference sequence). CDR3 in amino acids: CASRQTGGRGQPQHF. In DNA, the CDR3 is TGTGCCAGCAGACAAACAGGGGGCAGAGGTCAGCCCCAGCATTTT.

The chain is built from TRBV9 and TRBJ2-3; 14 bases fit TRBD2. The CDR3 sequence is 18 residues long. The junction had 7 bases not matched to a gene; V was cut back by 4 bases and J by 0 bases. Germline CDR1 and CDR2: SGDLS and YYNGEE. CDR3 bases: TGTGCCAGCAGCCCTCGGACTAGCGGGAGGCCAAGCACAGATACGCAGTATTTT. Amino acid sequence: CASSPRTSGRPSTDTQYF.

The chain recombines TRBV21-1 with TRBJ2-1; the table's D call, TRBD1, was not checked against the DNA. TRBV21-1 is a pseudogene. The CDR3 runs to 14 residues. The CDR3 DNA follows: TGTGCCAGCACGGATGGGAAGGGGGTAGGTGAGCAGTTCTTC. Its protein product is CASTDGKGVGEQFF.

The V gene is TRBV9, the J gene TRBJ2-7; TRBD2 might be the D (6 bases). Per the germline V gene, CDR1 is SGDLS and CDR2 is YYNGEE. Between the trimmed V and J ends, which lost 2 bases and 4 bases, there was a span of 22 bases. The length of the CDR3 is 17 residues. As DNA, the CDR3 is TGTGCCAGCAGCGTTGGGATAGCGGCAGGTGACCATTACGAGCAGTACTTC. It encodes CASSVGIAAGDHYEQYF. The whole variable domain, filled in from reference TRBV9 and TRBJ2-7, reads DSGVTQTPKHLITATGQRVTLRCSPRSGDLSVYWYQQSLDQGLQFLIQYYNGEERAKGNILERFSAQQFPDLHSELNLSSLELGDSALYFCASSVGIAAGDHYEQYFGPGTRLTVT.

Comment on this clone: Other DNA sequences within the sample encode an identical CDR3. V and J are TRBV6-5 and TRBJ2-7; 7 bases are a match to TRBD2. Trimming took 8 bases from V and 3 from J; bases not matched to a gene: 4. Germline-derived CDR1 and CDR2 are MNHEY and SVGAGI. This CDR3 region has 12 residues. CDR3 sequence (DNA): TGTGCCAGCTCTCGCGGGAGCTACGAGCAGTACTTC. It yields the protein CASSRGSYEQYF.